The rows below give T cell receptor beta chains drawn from one sample of a study of beta chain features in type 1 diabetes. The protocol was immunoSEQ multiplex PCR, while the TCRdb copy is restricted to in-frame clones and leaves out a portion. The sample lists 900,000 or so clones, roughly 16% occurring once. Sequenced input: naive CD4+ T cells from blood. These receptors were taken from a woman aged 18-30 years in good health. Both conserved end residues are trimmed from each CDR3. The order of the fields is J gene, D gene, V gene, CDR3 protein. D genes are given only for firm matches.

TRBJ2-3 | NA | TRBV11-1 | ASSLGGVDTQY
TRBJ2-7 | NA | TRBV28 | ASIGGYEQY
TRBJ2-3 | TRBD2 | TRBV2 | ASRAGRADTQY
TRBJ2-7 | NA | TRBV7-9 | ASSPIVPLGGPYEQY
TRBJ1-1 | NA | TRBV21-1 | ASSKALWGRWTEAF
TRBJ1-1 | NA | TRBV7-2 | ASSQQGSIMNTEAF
TRBJ1-1 | NA | TRBV4-1 | ASSLGVNTEAF
TRBJ2-2 | TRBD1 | TRBV5-4 | ASSLAGTGHGELF
TRBJ2-1 | TRBD1 | TRBV28 | ASSTDRALQF
TRBJ1-5 | NA | TRBV9 | ASSVAGVANQPQH
TRBJ2-5 | NA | TRBV2 | ASSFGQKETQY
TRBJ2-3 | NA | TRBV7-9 | ASSSLRVDTQY
TRBJ2-1 | NA | TRBV7-2 | ASSSSGNYNEQF
TRBJ2-1 | TRBD2 | TRBV7-9 | ASNVAGGGNEQF
TRBJ2-3 | NA | TRBV4-3 | ASSQVDWTGWGTDTQY
TRBJ1-2 | TRBD1 | TRBV19 | ASSLRDSGHGYT
TRBJ1-2 | NA | TRBV19 | ASSMRGMRGYT
TRBJ2-3 | NA | TRBV7-9 | ASSFVDATDTQY
TRBJ2-2 | NA | TRBV4-3 | ASSQDPFRRAGTNTGELF
TRBJ2-5 | TRBD1 | TRBV28 | ASSFWDRKETQY
TRBJ2-1 | NA | TRBV27 | ASSLSAGSSYNEQF
TRBJ2-5 | TRBD1 | TRBV5-6 | ASSPQGLLQETQY
TRBJ2-1 | NA | TRBV20-1 | SATSYNEQF
TRBJ1-4 | NA | TRBV4-2 | ASSQGALSTNEKLF
TRBJ2-7 | NA | TRBV21-1 | ASSKGPRMAQY
TRBJ2-3 | TRBD2 | TRBV18 | ASSPRTSGSYADTQY
TRBJ2-4 | TRBD2 | TRBV11-2 | ASSPSGKNIQY
TRBJ2-5 | NA | TRBV15 | ATSWGGGETQY
TRBJ2-2 | TRBD2 | TRBV11-1 | ASSLLTPSGDGELF
TRBJ2-6 | NA | TRBV28 | ASGKAQGLSGANVLT
TRBJ1-2 | NA | TRBV6-5 | ASSYLGGDYGYT
TRBJ2-5 | NA | TRBV28 | ASSLSGATQETQY
TRBJ2-1 | TRBD2 | TRBV27 | ASKTSGNGNEQF
TRBJ2-3 | NA | TRBV4-1 | ASSHLAFTDTQY
TRBJ2-3 | NA | TRBV28 | ASSFGLFGTQY
TRBJ2-3 | NA | TRBV28 | ASSRDRTDTQY
TRBJ1-1 | NA | TRBV7-9 | ASSPGTANTEAF
TRBJ1-1 | NA | TRBV7-9 | ASSVTTGTLGAF
TRBJ2-1 | NA | TRBV7-2 | ASSLAYIAGASYNEQF
TRBJ2-4 | TRBD1 | TRBV11-1 | ASSPEGAAKNIQY
TRBJ2-3 | NA | TRBV28 | ASGPWGRTDTQY
TRBJ2-3 | TRBD2 | TRBV4-2 | ASSQELAGATDTQY